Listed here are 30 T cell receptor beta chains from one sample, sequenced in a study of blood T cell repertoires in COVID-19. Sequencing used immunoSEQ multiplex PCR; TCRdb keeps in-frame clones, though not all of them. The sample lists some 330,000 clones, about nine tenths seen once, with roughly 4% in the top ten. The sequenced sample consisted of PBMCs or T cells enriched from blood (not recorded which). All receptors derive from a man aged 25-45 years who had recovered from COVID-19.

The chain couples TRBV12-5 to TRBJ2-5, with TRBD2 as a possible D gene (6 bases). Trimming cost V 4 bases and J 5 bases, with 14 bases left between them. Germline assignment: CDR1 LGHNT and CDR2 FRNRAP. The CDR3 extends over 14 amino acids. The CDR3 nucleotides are TGTGCTAGTGGTTCGGGCGGGGCGGAGGAGACCCAGTACTTC. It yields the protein CASGSGGAEETQYF.

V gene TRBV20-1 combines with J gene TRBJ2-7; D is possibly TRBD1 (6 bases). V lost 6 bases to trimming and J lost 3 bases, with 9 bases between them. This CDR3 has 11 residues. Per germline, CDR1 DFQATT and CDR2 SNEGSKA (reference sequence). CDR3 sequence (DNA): TGCAGTGCGGGGGCGGGCTACGAGCAGTACTTC. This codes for CSAGAGYEQYF.

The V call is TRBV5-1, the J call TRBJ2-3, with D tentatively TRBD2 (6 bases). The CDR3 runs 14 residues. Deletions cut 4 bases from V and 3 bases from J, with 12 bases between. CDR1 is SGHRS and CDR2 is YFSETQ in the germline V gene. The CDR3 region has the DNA TGCGCCAGCAGCCTGGGCCTAGCGACAGATACGCAGTATTTT. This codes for CASSLGLATDTQYF.

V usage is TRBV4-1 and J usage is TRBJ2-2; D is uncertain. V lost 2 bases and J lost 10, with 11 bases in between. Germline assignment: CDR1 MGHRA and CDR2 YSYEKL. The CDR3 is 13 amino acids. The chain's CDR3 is CASSQPLQEELFF. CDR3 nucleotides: TGCGCCAGCAGCCAACCCCTCCAGGAGGAGCTGTTTTTT.

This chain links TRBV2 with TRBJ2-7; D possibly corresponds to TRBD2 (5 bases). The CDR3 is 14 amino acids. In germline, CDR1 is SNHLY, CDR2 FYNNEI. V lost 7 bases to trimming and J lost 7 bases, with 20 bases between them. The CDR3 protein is CASTVLAASLEQYF. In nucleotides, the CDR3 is TGTGCCAGCACTGTCCTAGCAGCCTCTTTAGAGCAGTACTTC.

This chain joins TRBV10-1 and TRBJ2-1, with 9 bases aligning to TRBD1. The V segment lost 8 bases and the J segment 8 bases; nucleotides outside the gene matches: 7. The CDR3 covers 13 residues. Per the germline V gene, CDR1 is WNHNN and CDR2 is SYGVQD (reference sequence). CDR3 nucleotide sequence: TGCGCCAGCGGACAGGGGAGAGGACATGAGCAGTTCTTC. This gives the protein CASGQGRGHEQFF.

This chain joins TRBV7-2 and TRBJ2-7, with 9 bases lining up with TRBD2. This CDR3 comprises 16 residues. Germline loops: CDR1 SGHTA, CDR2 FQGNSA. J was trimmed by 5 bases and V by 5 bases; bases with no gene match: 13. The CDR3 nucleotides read TGTGCCAGCAGCCGCTATGGACTAGCGAGAGGCAACGAGCAGTACTTC. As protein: CASSRYGLARGNEQYF.

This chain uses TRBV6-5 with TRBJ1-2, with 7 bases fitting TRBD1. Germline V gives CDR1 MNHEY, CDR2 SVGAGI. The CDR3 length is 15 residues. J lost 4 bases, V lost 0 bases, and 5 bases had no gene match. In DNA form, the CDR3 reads TGTGCCAGCAGTTACTCGCGGACAGGACGCTATGGCTACACCTTC. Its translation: CASSYSRTGRYGYTF.

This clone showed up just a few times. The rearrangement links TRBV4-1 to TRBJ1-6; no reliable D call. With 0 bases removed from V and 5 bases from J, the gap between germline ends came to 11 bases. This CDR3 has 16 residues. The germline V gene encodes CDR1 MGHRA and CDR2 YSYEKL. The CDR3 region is CASSQEAILHNSPLHF. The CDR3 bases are TGCGCCAGCAGCCAAGAGGCCATCCTCCATAATTCACCCCTCCACTTT.

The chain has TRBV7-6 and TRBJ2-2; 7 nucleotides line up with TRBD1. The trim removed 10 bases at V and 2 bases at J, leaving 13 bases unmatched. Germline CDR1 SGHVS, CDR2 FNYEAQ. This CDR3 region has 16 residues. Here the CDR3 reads CATSRDSDFNTGELFF. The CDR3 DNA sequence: TGTGCCACGTCCAGGGACAGCGATTTTAACACCGGGGAGCTGTTTTTT.

The CDR3 region is CSARTGGLTEAFF. The CDR3 DNA is TGCAGCGCTAGGACAGGGGGACTCACTGAAGCTTTCTTT. The rearrangement joins TRBV29-1 to TRBJ1-1, with TRBD1 matching over 10 bases. The CDR3 totals 13 residues. Germline CDR1 SQVTM, CDR2 ANQGSEA. V trimming: 7 bases; J trimming: 4 bases; junction bases outside the gene matches: 6.

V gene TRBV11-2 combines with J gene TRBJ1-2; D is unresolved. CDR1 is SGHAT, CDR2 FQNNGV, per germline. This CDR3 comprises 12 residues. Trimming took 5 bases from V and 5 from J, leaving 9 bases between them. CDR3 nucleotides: TGTGCCAGCAGCCCAGAGGGTTATGGCTACACCTTC. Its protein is CASSPEGYGYTF.

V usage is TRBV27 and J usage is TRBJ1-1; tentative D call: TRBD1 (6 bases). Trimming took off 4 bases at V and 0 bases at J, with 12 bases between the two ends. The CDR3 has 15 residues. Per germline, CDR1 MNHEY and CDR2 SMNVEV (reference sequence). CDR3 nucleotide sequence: TGTGCCAGCAGTTGGACAGCGATTATGAACACTGAAGCTTTCTTT. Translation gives CASSWTAIMNTEAFF.

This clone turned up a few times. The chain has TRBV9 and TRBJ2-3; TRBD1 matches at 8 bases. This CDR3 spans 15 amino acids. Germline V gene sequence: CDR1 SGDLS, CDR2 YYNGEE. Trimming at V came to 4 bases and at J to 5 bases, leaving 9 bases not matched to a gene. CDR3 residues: CASSPMTGAEDTQYF. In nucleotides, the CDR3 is TGTGCCAGCAGCCCTATGACAGGGGCTGAAGATACGCAGTATTTT.

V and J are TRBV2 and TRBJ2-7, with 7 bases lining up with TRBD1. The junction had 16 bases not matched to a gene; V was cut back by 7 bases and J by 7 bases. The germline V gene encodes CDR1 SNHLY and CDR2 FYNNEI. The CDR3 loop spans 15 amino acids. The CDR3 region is CASTIGQVLPGEQYF. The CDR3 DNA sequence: TGTGCCAGCACCATTGGACAGGTTCTTCCCGGGGAGCAGTACTTC.

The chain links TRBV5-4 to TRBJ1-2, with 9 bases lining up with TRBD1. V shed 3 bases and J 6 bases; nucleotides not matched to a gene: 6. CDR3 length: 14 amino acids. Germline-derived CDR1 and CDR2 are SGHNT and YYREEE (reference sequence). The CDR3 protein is CASSYRGRFDGYTF. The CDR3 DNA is TGTGCCAGCAGCTACAGGGGGCGATTTGATGGCTACACCTTC. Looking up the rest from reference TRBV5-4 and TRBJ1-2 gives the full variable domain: ETGVTQSPTHLIKTRGQQVTLRCSSQSGHNTVSWYQQALGQGPQFIFQYYREEENGRGNFPPRFSGLQFPNYSSELNVNALELDDSALYLCASSYRGRFDGYTFGSGTRLTVV.

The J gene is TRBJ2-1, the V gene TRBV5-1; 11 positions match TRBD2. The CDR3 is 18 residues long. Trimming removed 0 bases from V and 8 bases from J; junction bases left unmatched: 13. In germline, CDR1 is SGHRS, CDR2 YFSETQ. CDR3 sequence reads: CASSLVVSQTSGVDEQFF. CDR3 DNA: TGCGCCAGCAGCTTGGTGGTATCCCAGACTAGCGGGGTGGATGAGCAGTTCTTC.

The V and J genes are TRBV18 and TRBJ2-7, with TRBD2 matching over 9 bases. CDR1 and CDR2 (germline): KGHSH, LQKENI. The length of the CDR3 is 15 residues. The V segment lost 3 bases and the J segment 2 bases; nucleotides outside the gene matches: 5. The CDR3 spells CASSPSGSFTYEQYF. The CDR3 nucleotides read TGTGCCAGCTCACCTAGCGGGAGCTTCACCTACGAGCAGTACTTC. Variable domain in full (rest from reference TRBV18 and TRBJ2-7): NAGVMQNPRHLVRRRGQEARLRCSPMKGHSHVYWYRQLPEEGLKFMVYLQKENIIDESGMPKERFSAEFPKEGPSILRIQQVVRGDSAAYFCASSPSGSFTYEQYFGPGTRLTVT.

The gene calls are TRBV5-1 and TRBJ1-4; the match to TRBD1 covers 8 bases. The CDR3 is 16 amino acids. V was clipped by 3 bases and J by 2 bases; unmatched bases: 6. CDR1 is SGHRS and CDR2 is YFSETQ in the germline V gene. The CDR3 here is CASSSGQGVTNEKLFF. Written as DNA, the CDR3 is TGCGCCAGCAGCTCCGGACAGGGTGTTACTAATGAAAAACTGTTTTTT.

CDR3 sequence: CASSFSYGNNSPLHF. The CDR3 DNA sequence: TGTGCCAGCAGCTTTTCTTACGGGAATAATTCACCCCTCCACTTT. The chain combines TRBV5-6 with TRBJ1-6; D not certain. The CDR3 contains 15 residues. The ends were cut back, 2 bases at V and 5 bases at J, with 11 bases in the middle. Germline CDR1 SGHDT, CDR2 YYEEEE.

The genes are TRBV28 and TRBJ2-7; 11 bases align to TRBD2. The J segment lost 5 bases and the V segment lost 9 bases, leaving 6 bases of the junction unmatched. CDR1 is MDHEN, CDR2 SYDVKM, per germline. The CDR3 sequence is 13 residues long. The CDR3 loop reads CASRLAGSHEQYF. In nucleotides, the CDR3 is TGTGCCAGTCGACTAGCGGGGAGCCACGAGCAGTACTTC.

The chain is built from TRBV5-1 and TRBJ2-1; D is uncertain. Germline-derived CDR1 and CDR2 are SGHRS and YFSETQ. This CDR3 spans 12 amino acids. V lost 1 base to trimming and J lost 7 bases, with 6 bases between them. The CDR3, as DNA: TGCGCCAGCAGCTTGCCAGCGAATGAGCAGTTCTTC. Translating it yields CASSLPANEQFF.

The CDR3 protein is CASSEQDRGFSYEQYF. In DNA, the CDR3 is TGTGCCAGCAGTGAACAGGACAGGGGGTTCTCCTACGAGCAGTACTTC. The chain joins TRBV2 to TRBJ2-7, with 10 positions matching TRBD1. The germline CDR1 and CDR2 sequences are SNHLY and FYNNEI. The J segment lost 0 bases and the V segment lost 2 bases, leaving 4 bases of the junction unmatched. The CDR3 is 16 residues long.

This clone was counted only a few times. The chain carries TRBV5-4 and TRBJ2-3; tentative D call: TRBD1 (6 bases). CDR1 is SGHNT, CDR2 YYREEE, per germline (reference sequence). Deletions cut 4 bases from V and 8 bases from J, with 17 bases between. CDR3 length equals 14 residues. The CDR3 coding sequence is TGTGCCAGCAGCCCGATCCAACAGGGTGGTACGCAGTATTTT. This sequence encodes CASSPIQQGGTQYF.

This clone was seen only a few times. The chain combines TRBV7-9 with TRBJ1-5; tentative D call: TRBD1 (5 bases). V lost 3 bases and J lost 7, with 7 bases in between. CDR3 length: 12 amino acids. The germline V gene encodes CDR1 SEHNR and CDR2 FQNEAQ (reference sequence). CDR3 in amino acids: CASSFPGQPQHF. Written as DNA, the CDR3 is TGTGCCAGCAGCTTCCCAGGGCAGCCCCAGCATTTT.

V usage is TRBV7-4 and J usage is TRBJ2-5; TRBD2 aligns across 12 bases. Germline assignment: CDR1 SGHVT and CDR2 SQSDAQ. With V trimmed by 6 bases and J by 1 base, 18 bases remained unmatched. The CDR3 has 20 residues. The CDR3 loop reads CASSSPSLASGGVTQETQYF. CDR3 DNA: TGTGCCAGCAGTTCCCCCTCTCTGGCTAGCGGGGGGGTTACCCAAGAGACCCAGTACTTC.

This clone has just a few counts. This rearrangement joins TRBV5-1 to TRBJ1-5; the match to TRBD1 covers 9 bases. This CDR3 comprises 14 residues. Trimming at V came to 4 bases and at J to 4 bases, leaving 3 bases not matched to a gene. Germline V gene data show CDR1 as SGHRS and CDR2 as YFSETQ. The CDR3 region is CASSVGQGNQPQHF. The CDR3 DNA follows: TGCGCCAGCAGCGTCGGACAGGGGAATCAGCCCCAGCATTTT.

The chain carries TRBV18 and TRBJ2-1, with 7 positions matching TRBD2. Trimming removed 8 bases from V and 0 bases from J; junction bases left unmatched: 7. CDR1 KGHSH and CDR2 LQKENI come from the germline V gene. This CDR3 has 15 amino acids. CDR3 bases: TGTGCCAGCGCAACGGGGGAGGGCTCCTACAATGAGCAGTTCTTC. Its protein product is CASATGEGSYNEQFF. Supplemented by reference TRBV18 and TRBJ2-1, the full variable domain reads NAGVMQNPRHLVRRRGQEARLRCSPMKGHSHVYWYRQLPEEGLKFMVYLQKENIIDESGMPKERFSAEFPKEGPSILRIQQVVRGDSAAYFCASATGEGSYNEQFFGPGTRLTVL.

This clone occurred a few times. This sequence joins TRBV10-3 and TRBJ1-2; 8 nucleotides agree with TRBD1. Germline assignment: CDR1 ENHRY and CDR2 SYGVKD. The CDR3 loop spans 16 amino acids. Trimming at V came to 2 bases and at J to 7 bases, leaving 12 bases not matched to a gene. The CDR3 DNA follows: TGTGCCATCAGTGAGCCTCAGGGGGCCGCCTTTATTGGCTACACCTTC. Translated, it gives CAISEPQGAAFIGYTF.

The CDR3 reads CASSVDRLTNEKLFF. DNA for the CDR3: TGTGCCAGCTCAGTGGACAGGCTGACTAATGAAAAACTGTTTTTT. The chain links TRBV18 to TRBJ1-4, with 7 bases fitting TRBD1. After removal of 5 bases from V and 2 bases from J, the junction contained 5 bases not matched to a gene. In germline, CDR1 is KGHSH, CDR2 LQKENI. The CDR3 contains 15 residues. The full variable domain, in which reference TRBV18 and TRBJ1-4 provide the parts outside the CDR3, is NAGVMQNPRHLVRRRGQEARLRCSPMKGHSHVYWYRQLPEEGLKFMVYLQKENIIDESGMPKERFSAEFPKEGPSILRIQQVVRGDSAAYFCASSVDRLTNEKLFFGSGTQLSVL.